This T cell receptor beta chain was recorded in a study of cytomegalovirus exposure and HLA in healthy donors. In its sample, this clone was seen once. From germline, CDR1 is KGHSH and CDR2 LQKENI. This CDR3 has 15 amino acids. V was cut by 6 bases and J by 4 bases, with 15 bases left in between. Here immunoSEQ multiplex PCR was the method, and the copy in TCRdb shows in-frame clones only, minus some. The data contain 97,000 or so clones, over 75% of them singletons. This chain uses TRBV18 with TRBJ1-4; D remains unclear. Sequencing was performed on PBMCs. The TCR sequence derives from a young man in good health and CMV-seropositive. CDR3 in amino acids: CASSENSRINEKLFF. The CDR3 DNA reads TGTGCCAGCTCCGAAAACTCCAGGATTAATGAAAAACTGTTTTTT.